These 10 T cell receptor beta chains were all obtained from the same sample, sequenced in a study of siplizumab effects on memory and regulatory T cells. Sequencing was performed with immunoSEQ multiplex PCR; in TCRdb, only in-frame clones are kept and a portion is missing. Of under 150,000 clones listed, roughly 94% are singletons. Sequencing input: non-Treg CD4+ T cells sorted from blood. These receptors were collected from a human donor in good health.

The gene calls are TRBV6-5 and TRBJ1-1; tentatively, D is TRBD1 (6 bases). CDR3 length equals 15 residues. Germline V gives CDR1 MNHEY, CDR2 SVGAGI. The V and J ends lost 10 bases and 4 bases respectively, with 22 bases between them. This CDR3 is CATWGGAKLSTEAFF. CDR3 in DNA: TGTGCCACCTGGGGGGGGGCTAAGTTGAGCACTGAAGCTTTCTTT.

The V and J genes are TRBV7-2 and TRBJ2-5, with 7 bases identical to TRBD2. The CDR3 contains 16 residues. V shed 3 bases and J 4 bases; nucleotides not matched to a gene: 11. Germline values: CDR1 SGHTA, CDR2 FQGNSA. In nucleotides, the CDR3 is TGTGCCAGCAGCTTGTCTAGCGGTACCCAAGGAGAGACCCAGTACTTC. Amino acids: CASSLSSGTQGETQYF.

The chain couples TRBV21-1 to TRBJ1-1. TRBV21-1 is a pseudogene segment. The CDR3 is 15 residues long. CDR3 residues: CASTGGPNWRTEAFF. The CDR3 bases are TGTGCCAGCACCGGGGGCCCCAACTGGAGAACTGAAGCTTTCTTT.

This CDR3 reads CASSLALDRAAGYTF. The CDR3 DNA reads TGTGCCAGCAGCTTAGCGCTTGACAGGGCTGCTGGCTACACCTTC. V gene TRBV7-9 combines with J gene TRBJ1-2, with 7 bases lining up with TRBD1. The CDR3 has 15 residues. Germline-derived CDR1 and CDR2 are SEHNR and FQNEAQ (reference sequence). The V gene end was trimmed by 0 bases and the J gene end by 7 bases; junction bases not matched to a gene: 8.

The chain joins TRBV5-1 to TRBJ2-1; possible D gene TRBD1, 9 bases. Between the trimmed V and J ends, which lost 3 bases and 0 bases, there was a span of 34 bases. The CDR3 length is 23 residues. The germline gives CDR1 SGHRS, CDR2 YFSETQ. The CDR3 is CASSWTNRRDRVTSGGSYNEQFF. The CDR3 nucleotides read TGCGCCAGCAGCTGGACCAACCGCCGGGACAGGGTGACCAGCGGGGGCTCCTACAATGAGCAGTTCTTC.

CDR3 bases: TGTGCCAGCAGCTTGCAGGGGGGCTACTATGGCTACACCTTC. As protein: CASSLQGGYYGYTF. This rearrangement joins TRBV11-2 to TRBJ1-2; 7 bases are shared with TRBD1. V shed 3 bases, J shed 3 bases, and the junction held 4 bases outside the gene matches. This CDR3 comprises 14 residues. Germline CDR1 and CDR2: SGHAT and FQNNGV.

In DNA form, the CDR3 reads TGTGCCAGCAGCCAGGGACAGCAAGAGACCCAGTACTTC. Amino acid sequence: CASSQGQQETQYF. The chain uses TRBV5-4 and TRBJ2-5, with 7 bases matching TRBD1. V shed 4 bases, J shed 2 bases, and the junction held 2 bases outside the gene matches. The CDR3 length is 13 residues. Germline assignment: CDR1 SGHNT and CDR2 YYREEE (reference sequence). Based on the CDR3 plus reference TRBV5-4 and TRBJ2-5, the full variable domain is ETGVTQSPTHLIKTRGQQVTLRCSSQSGHNTVSWYQQALGQGPQFIFQYYREEENGRGNFPPRFSGLQFPNYSSELNVNALELDDSALYLCASSQGQQETQYFGPGTRLLVL.

CDR3 bases: TGTGCCAGCTCACCATCTACGCCGGGACACGTCAATCAGCCCCAGCATTTT. This gives the protein CASSPSTPGHVNQPQHF. V gene TRBV18 combines with J gene TRBJ1-5; TRBD1 is a possible D gene (6 bases). There are 17 residues in the CDR3. The V gene's germline CDR1 is KGHSH and CDR2 LQKENI. V was pared by 2 bases and J by 3 bases, with 17 bases between.

This chain joins TRBV5-4 and TRBJ2-1, with 8 nucleotides matching TRBD2. The CDR3 is 17 amino acids. The J segment lost 1 base and the V segment lost 3 bases, leaving 9 bases of the junction unmatched. Germline CDR1 and CDR2: SGHNT and YYREEE (reference sequence). CDR3 DNA: TGTGCCAGCAGCTCCGATGGTAGCGGGATTTCCTACAATGAGCAGTTCTTC. It encodes CASSSDGSGISYNEQFF.

The CDR3: CAISAATGGPGYEKLFF. The CDR3 DNA follows: TGTGCCATCAGCGCCGCGACAGGGGGCCCGGGTTATGAAAAACTGTTTTTT. The chain uses TRBV10-3 and TRBJ1-4, with 10 bases matching TRBD1. This CDR3 region has 17 residues. With V trimmed by 6 bases and J by 6 bases, 13 bases remained unmatched. The germline V gene encodes CDR1 ENHRY and CDR2 SYGVKD.